This is a list of T cell receptor beta chains from one sample in a study of response to subunit inactivated influenza vaccine. TCRdb processed the RT-PCR reads anew with MiXCR; each CDR3 protein has one entry. The table lists around 580,000 distinct CDR3 sequences, 12% to 15% of them singletons. The source was PBMCs from blood, collected 12 days after vaccination. The receptors shown here come from a man aged 50-59 years who received an inactivated influenza vaccine. Both conserved end residues are trimmed from each CDR3. D genes are given only for firm matches.

TRBJ2-3,TRBD2,TRBV11-2,ATRGSGTSGGKLYTQY
TRBJ2-7,TRBD2,TRBV29-1,SATGRFAYEQY
TRBJ2-3,TRBD2,TRBV9,ASSAVGGLDTQY
TRBJ1-1,.,TRBV7-2,AIRTMQGEAF
TRBJ1-1,TRBD1,TRBV12-3/TRBV12-4,ASSSHRGLGTEAF
TRBJ1-3,.,TRBV2,ASSAAQSSGNTIY
TRBJ2-1,.,TRBV28,ASTLGGQAAYNEQF
TRBJ2-3,.,TRBV9,ARGWDFTDTQY
TRBJ2-7,.,TRBV5-6,ASSLPGPYEQY
TRBJ2-3,.,TRBV5-4,ASSLKPDTQY
TRBJ2-2,TRBD1,TRBV19,ASSTGTDTGELF
TRBJ2-1,TRBD1,TRBV5-6,ASSLEDRADEQF
TRBJ2-1,TRBD2,TRBV7-8,ASRSGLAGVNNEQF